This T cell receptor beta chain was sequenced during a study of Tregs in tolerant kidney transplant recipients. V was pared by 2 bases and J by 4 bases, with 12 bases between. Germline-derived CDR1 and CDR2 are SGHRS and YFSETQ. The CDR3 length is 15 residues. Study-level results: The small number of patients limits these findings pending further validation.

As to this clone: Its antigen is still unknown.

The repertoire was sequenced with immunoSEQ multiplex PCR; TCRdb's copy has only in-frame clones and lacks some. This table holds about 110,000 clones, 90% found once. The clonotype originates from a human donor who received a combined kidney and bone marrow transplant. The sequencing used CD4+ T cells from blood, collected before the transplant. V and J are TRBV5-1 and TRBJ2-2; tentatively, D is TRBD1 (7 bases). The CDR3 loop reads CASSFNRGGTGELFF. The DNA of the CDR3 is TGCGCCAGCAGCTTTAACAGGGGAGGCACCGGGGAGCTGTTTTTT.